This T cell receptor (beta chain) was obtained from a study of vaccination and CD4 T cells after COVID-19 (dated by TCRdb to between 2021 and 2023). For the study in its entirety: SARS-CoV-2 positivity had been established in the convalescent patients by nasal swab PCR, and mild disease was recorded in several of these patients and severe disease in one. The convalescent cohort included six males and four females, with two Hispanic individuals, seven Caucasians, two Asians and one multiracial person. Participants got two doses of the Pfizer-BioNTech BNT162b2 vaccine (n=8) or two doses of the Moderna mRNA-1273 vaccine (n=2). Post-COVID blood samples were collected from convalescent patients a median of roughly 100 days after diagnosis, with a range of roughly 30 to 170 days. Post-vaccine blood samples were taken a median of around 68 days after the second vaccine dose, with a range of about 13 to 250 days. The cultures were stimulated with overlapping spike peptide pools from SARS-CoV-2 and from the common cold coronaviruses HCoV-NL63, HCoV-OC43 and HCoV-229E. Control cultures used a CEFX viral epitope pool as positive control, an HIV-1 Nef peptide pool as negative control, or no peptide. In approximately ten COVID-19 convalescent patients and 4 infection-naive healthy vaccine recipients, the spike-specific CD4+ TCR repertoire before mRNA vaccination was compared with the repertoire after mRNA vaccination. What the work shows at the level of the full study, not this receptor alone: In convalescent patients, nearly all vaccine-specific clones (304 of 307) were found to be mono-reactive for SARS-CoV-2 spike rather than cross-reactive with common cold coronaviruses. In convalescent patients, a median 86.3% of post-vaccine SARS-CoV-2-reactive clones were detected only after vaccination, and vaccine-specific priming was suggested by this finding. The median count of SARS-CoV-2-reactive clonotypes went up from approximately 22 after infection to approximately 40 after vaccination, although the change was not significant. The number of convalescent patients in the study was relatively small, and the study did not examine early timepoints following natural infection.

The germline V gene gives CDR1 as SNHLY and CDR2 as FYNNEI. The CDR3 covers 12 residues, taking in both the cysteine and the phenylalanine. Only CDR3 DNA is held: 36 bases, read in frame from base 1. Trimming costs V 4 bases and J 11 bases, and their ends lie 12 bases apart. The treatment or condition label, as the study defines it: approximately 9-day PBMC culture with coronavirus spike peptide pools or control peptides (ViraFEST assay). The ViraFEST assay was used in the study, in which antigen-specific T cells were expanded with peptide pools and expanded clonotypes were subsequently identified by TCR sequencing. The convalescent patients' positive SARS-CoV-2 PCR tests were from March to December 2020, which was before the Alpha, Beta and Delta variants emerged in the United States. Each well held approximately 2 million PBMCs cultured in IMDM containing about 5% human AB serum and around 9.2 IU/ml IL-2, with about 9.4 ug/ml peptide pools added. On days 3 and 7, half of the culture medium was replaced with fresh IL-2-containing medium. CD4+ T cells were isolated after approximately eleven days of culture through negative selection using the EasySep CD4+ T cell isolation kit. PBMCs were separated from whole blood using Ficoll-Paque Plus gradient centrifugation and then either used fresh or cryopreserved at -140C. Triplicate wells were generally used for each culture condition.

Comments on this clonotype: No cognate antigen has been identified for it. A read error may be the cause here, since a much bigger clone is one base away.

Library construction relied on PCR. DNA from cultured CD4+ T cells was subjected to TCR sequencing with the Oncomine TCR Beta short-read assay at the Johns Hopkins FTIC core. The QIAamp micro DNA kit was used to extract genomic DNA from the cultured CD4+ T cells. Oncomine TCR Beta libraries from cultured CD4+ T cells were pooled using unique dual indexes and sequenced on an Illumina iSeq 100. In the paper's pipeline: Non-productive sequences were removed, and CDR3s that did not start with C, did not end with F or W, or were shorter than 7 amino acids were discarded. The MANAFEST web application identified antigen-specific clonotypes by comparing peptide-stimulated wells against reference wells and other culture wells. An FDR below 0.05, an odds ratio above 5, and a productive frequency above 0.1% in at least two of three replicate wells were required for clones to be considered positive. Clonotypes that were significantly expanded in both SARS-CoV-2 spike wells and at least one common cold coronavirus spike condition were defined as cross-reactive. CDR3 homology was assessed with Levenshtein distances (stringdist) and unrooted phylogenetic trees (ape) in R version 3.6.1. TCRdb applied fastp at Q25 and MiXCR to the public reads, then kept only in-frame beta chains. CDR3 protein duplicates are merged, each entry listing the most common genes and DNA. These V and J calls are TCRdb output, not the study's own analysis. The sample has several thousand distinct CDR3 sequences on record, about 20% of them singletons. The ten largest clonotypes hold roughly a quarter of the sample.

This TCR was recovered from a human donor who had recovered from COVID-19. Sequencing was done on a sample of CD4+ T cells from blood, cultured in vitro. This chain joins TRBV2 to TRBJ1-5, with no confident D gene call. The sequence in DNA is TGTGCCAGCAGTGGCGAGGCGCAGTCCCAGCATTTT. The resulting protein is CASSGEAQSQHF.